This T cell receptor beta chain comes out of a study of CD8+ T cells in alopecia areata. Investigators isolated RNA and reverse transcribed it into cDNA to act as the sequencing template. Profiling relied on immunoSEQ multiplex PCR, and the TCRdb table lists in-frame clones only, not all of them. Of about 130,000 clones in the sample, 58% were seen once. Trimming took off 3 bases at V and 0 bases at J, with 8 bases between the two ends. CDR3 size: 14 residues. CDR1 and CDR2 from the germline V gene are SGHKS and YYEKEE (reference sequence). V and J are TRBV5-5 and TRBJ2-3; D is uncertain. The sample consisted of CD4+ T cells sorted from blood, taken at week 0. The sequence came from a human donor with alopecia areata. CDR3 in DNA: TGTGCCAGCAGCTCACGTGCTAGCACAGATACGCAGTATTTT. Amino acids: CASSSRASTDTQYF.